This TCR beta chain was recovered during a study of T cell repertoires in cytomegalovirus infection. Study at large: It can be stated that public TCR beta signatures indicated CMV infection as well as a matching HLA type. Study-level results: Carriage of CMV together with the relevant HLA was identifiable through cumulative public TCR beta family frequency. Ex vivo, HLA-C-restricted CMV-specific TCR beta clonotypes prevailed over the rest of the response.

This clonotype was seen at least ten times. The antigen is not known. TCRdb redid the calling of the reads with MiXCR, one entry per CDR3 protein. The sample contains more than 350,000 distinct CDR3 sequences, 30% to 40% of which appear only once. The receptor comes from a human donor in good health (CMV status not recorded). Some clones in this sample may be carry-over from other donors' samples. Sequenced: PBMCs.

Here the CDR3 DNA reads TGTGCCAGCAGCTTCTACTTTATTTTGGGACAGGGGCTAAAGAAGGCCAACACTGAAGCTTTCTTT. Its translation is CASSFYFILGQGLKKANTEAFF. The rearrangement links TRBV7-8 to TRBJ1-1; 10 bases line up with TRBD1. CDR3 length: 22 amino acids. From germline, CDR1 is SGHVS and CDR2 FQNEAQ. The V and J ends lost 3 bases and 2 bases, in that order; junction bases with no gene match: 24. The full variable domain, with the rest looked up from reference TRBV7-8 and TRBJ1-1, is GAGVSQSPRYKVAKRGQDVALRCDPISGHVSLFWYQQALGQGPEFLTYFQNEAQLDKSGLPSDRFFAERPEGSVSTLKIQRTQQEDSAVYLCASSFYFILGQGLKKANTEAFFGQGTRLTVV.